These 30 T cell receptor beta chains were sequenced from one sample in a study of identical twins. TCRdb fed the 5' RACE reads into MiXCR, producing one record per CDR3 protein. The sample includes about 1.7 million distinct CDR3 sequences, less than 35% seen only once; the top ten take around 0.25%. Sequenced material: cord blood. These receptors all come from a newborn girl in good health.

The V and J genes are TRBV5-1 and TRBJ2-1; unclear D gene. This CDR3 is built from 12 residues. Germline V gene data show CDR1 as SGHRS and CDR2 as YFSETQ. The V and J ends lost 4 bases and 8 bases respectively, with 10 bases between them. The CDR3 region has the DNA TGCGCCAGCAGCCAACGGCCGTATGAGCAGTTCTTC. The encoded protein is CASSQRPYEQFF.

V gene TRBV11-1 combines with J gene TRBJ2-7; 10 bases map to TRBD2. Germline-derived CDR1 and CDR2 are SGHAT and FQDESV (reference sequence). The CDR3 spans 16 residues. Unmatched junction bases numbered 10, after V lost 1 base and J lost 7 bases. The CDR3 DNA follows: TGTGCCAGCAGCTTAGAGAGCGGGGGGGCCTACAATGAGCAGTACTTC. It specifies CASSLESGGAYNEQYF. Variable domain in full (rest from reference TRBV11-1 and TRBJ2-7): EAEVAQSPRYKITEKSQAVAFWCDPISGHATLYWYRQILGQGPELLVQFQDESVVDDSQLPKDRFSAERLKGVDSTLKIQPAELGDSAMYLCASSLESGGAYNEQYFGPGTRLTVT.

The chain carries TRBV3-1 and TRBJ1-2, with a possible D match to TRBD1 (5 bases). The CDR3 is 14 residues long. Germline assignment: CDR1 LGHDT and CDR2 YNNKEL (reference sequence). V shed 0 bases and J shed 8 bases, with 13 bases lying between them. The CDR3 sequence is CASSQDTGREGYTF. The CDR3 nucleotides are TGTGCCAGCAGCCAAGATACGGGACGGGAGGGCTACACCTTC. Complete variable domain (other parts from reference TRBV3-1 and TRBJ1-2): DTAVSQTPKYLVTQMGNDKSIKCEQNLGHDTMYWYKQDSKKFLKIMFSYNNKELIINETVPNRFSPKSPDKAHLNLHINSLELGDSAVYFCASSQDTGREGYTFGSGTRLTVV.

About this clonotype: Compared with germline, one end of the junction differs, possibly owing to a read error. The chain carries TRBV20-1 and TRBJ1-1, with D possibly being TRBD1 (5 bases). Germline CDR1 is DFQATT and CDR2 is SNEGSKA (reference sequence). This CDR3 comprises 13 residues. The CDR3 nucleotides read TGCAGTGCTAGGGACACCCGGAACACTGGAGCTTTCTTT. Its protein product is CSARDTRNTGAFF.

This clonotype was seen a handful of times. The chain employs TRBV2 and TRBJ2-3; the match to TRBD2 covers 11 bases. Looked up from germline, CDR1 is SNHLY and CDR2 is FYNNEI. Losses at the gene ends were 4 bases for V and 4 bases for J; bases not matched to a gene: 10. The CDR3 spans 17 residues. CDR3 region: CASSATFMTSGADTQYF. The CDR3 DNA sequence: TGTGCCAGCAGTGCAACGTTCATGACTAGCGGGGCAGATACGCAGTATTTT.

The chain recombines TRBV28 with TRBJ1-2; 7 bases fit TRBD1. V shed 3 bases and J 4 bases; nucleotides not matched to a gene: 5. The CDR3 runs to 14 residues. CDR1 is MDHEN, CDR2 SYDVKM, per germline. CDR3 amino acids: CASSFRDSVYGYTF. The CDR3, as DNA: TGTGCCAGCAGTTTCCGGGACAGTGTCTATGGCTACACCTTC.

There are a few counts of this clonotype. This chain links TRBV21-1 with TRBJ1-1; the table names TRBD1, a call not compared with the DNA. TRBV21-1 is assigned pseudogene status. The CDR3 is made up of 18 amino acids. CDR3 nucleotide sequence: TGTGCCAGCAGCAAAGCGCTAGTGGAGGCGCCTATGAACACTGAAGCTTTCTTT. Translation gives CASSKALVEAPMNTEAFF.

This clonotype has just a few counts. CDR3 sequence: CAIRGPGQGGYGYTF. For the CDR3, the DNA is TGTGCCATCAGGGGACCGGGACAGGGCGGGTATGGCTACACCTTC. The chain employs TRBV10-3 and TRBJ1-2, with TRBD1 matching over 9 bases. CDR1 ENHRY and CDR2 SYGVKD come from the germline V gene. V lost 6 bases, J lost 5 bases, and 10 bases stayed unmatched. The CDR3 is 15 residues long.

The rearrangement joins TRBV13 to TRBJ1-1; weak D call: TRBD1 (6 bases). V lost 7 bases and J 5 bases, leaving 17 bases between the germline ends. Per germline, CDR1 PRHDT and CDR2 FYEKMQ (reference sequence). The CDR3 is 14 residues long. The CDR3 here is CASNYPGEETEAFF. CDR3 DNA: TGTGCCAGCAACTACCCAGGGGAGGAGACTGAAGCTTTCTTT.

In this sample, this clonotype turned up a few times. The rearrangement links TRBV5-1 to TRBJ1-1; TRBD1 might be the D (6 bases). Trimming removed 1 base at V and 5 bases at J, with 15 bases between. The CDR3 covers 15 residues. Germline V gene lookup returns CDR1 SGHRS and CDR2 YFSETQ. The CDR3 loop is CASSLQGTKGTEAFF. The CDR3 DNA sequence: TGCGCCAGCAGCTTGCAGGGGACGAAGGGGACTGAAGCTTTCTTT. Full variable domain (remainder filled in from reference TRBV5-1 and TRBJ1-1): KAGVTQTPRYLIKTRGQQVTLSCSPISGHRSVSWYQQTPGQGLQFLFEYFSETQRNKGNFPGRFSGRQFSNSRSEMNVSTLELGDSALYLCASSLQGTKGTEAFFGQGTRLTVV.

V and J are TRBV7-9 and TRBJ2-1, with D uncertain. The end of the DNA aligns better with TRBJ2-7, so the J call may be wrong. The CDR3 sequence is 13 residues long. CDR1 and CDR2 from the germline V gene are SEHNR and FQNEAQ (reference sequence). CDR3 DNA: TGTGCCAGCAGCTTAATCTCCCACAATGAGCAGTACTTC. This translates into CASSLISHNEQYF.

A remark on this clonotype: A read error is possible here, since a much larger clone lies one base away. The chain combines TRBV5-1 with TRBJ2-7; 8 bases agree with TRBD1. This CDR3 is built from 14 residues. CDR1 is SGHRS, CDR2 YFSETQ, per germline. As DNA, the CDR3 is TGCGCCAGCAGCTTGGAGTCCAGGGGGCGCGAGCGGTACTTC. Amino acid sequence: CASSLESRGRERYF.

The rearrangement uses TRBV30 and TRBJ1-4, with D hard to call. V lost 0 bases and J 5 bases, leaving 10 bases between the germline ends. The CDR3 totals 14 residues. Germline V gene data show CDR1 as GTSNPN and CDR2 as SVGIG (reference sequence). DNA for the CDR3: TGTGCCTGGAGTGTAGGGTTTGGAAATGAAAAACTGTTTTTT. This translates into CAWSVGFGNEKLFF.

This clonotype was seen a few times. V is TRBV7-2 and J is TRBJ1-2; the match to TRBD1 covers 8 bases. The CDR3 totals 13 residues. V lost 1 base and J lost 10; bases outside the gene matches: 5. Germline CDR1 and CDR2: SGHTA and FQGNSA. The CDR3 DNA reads TGTGCCAGCAGCTTAGGGGACAGGTTAGACTACACCTTC. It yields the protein CASSLGDRLDYTF.

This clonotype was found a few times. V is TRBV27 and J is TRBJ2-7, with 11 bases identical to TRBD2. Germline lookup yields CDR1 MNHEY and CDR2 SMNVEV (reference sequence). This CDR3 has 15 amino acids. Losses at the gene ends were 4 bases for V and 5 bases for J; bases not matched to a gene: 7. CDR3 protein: CASSSRLAGPNEQYF. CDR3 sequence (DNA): TGTGCCAGCAGTTCGAGACTAGCGGGACCAAACGAGCAGTACTTC.

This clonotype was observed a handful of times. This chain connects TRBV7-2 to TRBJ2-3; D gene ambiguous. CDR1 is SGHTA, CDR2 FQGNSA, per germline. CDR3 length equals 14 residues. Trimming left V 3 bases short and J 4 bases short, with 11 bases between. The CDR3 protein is CASSFNLSPDTQYF. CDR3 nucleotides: TGTGCCAGCAGCTTTAACTTAAGCCCAGATACGCAGTATTTT.

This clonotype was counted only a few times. The CDR3 coding sequence is TGTGCCAGCAGCCCCAAAGCGGGAGGCGAGCAGTACTTC. Translated, it gives CASSPKAGGEQYF. The gene calls are TRBV3-1 and TRBJ2-5; 9 nucleotides match TRBD2. The DNA end favors TRBJ2-7, so the J call may be wrong. There are 13 residues in the CDR3. Germline values: CDR1 LGHDT, CDR2 YNNKEL (reference sequence).

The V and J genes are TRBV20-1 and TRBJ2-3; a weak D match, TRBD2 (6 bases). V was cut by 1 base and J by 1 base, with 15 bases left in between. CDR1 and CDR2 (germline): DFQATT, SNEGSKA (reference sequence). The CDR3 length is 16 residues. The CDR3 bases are TGCAGTGCTAGAGGGGGAGGCAGGACGGGCACAGATACGCAGTATTTT. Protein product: CSARGGGRTGTDTQYF.

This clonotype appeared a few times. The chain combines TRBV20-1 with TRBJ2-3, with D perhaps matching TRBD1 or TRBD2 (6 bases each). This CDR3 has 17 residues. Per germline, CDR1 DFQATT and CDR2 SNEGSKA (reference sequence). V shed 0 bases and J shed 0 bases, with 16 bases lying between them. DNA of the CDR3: TGCAGTGCTAGAGACCGCTCCCGGGGGCGGAGCACAGATACGCAGTATTTT. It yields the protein CSARDRSRGRSTDTQYF.

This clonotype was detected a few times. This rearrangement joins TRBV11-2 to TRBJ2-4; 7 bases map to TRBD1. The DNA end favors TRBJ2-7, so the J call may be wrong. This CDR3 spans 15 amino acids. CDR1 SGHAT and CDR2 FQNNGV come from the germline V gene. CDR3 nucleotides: TGTGCCAGCAGCGAGACGGGACAGTTACCCTACGAGCAGTACTTC. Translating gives CASSETGQLPYEQYF.

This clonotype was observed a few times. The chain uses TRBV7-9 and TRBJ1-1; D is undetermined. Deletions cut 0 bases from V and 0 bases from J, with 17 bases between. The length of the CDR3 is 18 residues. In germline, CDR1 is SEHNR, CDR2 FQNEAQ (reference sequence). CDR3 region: CASSLAGRGWRMNTEAFF. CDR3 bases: TGTGCCAGCAGCTTAGCGGGCAGAGGGTGGAGAATGAACACTGAAGCTTTCTTT.

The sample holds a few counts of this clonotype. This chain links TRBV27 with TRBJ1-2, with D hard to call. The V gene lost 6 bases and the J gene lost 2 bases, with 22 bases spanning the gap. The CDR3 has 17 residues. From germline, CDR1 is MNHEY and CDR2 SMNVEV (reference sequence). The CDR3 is CASSYDGRPGVNYGYTF. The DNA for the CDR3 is TGTGCCAGCAGCTACGATGGTCGCCCAGGTGTGAACTATGGCTACACCTTC.

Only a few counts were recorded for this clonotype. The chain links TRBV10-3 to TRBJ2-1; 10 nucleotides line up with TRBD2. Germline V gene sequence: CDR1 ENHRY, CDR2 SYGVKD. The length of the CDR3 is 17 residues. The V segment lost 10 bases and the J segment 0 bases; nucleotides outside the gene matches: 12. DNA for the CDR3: TGTGCCACCGGTGGTAGCGGGGGGTCCAGCTCCTACAATGAGCAGTTCTTC. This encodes CATGGSGGSSSYNEQFF.

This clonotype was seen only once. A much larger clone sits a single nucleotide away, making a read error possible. Written as DNA, the CDR3 is TGTGCCAGCAGCAAACTAGCGGGCACCTACGAGCAGTACTTC. As protein: CASSKLAGTYEQYF. The chain links TRBV12-3 or TRBV12-4 to TRBJ2-7, with 9 bases aligning to TRBD2. The trim removed 6 bases at V and 2 bases at J, leaving 5 bases unmatched. The CDR3 sequence is 14 residues long.

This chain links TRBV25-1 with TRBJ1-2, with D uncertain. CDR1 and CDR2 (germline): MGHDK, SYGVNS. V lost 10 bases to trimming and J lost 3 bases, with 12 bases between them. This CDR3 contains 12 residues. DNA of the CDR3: TGTGCCAACAGAGCTTACCACTATGGCTACACCTTC. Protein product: CANRAYHYGYTF.

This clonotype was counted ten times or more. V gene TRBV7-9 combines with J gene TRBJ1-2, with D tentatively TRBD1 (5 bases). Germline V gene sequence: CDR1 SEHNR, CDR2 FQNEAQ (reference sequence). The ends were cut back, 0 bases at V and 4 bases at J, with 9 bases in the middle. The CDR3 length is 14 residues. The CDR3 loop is CASSLASTAYGYTF. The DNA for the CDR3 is TGTGCCAGCAGCTTAGCATCGACAGCCTATGGCTACACCTTC.

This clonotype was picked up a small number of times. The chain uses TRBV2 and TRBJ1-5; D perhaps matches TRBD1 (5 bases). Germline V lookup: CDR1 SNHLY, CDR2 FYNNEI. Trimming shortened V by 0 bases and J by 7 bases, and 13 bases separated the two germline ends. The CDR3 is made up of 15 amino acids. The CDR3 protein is CASSEALGTSQPQHF. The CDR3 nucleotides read TGTGCCAGCAGTGAAGCGCTTGGGACCAGCCAGCCCCAGCATTTT.

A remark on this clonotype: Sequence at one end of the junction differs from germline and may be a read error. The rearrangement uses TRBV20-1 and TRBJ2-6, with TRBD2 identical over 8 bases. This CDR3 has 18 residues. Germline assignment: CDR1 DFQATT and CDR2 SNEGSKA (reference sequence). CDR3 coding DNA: TGCGGTGCTAGAGATCTCTCGGGGACTAGCTCTGGGGCCAACGTCCTGACTTTC. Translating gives CGARDLSGTSSGANVLTF.

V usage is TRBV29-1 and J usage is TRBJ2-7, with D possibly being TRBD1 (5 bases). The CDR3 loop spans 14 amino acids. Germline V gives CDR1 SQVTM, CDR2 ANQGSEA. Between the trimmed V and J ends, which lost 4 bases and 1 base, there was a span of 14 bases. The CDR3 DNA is TGCAGCGTTGTTTTCCCAACAGGATCCTACGAGCAGTACTTC. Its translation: CSVVFPTGSYEQYF.

The CDR3 DNA is TGTGCCAGCAGTTTCCCTGAGAAGGAGAATGAGCAGTTCTTC. Its protein is CASSFPEKENEQFF. This chain links TRBV27 with TRBJ2-1; D gene uncertain. V was pared by 3 bases and J by 7 bases, with 13 bases between. Per the germline V gene, CDR1 is MNHEY and CDR2 is SMNVEV (reference sequence). The CDR3 contains 14 residues.